These 32 T cell receptor beta chains were all obtained from the same sample, sequenced in a study of PD-1 blockade in classical Hodgkin lymphoma. Profiled with immunoSEQ multiplex PCR; TCRdb holds only in-frame clones, not every one. The sample lists roughly 100,000 clones, roughly 91% occurring once. Noted time point: cycle 4 day 1 (C4D1), after six to seven weeks of nivolumab. Following autologous stem cell transplantation, relapse occurred in every patient, and exposure to brentuximab vedotin varied. The source material was peripheral blood mononuclear cells (PBMCs), sampled before the fourth cycle of nivolumab. The receptors stem from a human donor with classical Hodgkin lymphoma.

V and J are TRBV27 and TRBJ1-5; D is unresolved. The CDR3 consists of 14 residues. Trimming took off 10 bases at V and 1 base at J, with 14 bases between the two ends. Germline CDR1 and CDR2: MNHEY and SMNVEV (reference sequence). CDR3 region: CATRADPSNQPQHF. CDR3 nucleotides: TGTGCCACCCGGGCGGACCCGAGCAATCAGCCCCAGCATTTT.

This rearrangement joins TRBV10-1 to TRBJ1-5; TRBD1 might be the D (5 bases). Trimming removed 0 bases at V and 9 bases at J, with 12 bases between. Germline V CDR1 and CDR2: WNHNN, SYGVQD (reference sequence). This CDR3 is 14 amino acids long. The CDR3 spells CASSESPSGGPQHF. Here the CDR3 DNA reads TGCGCCAGCAGTGAGTCTCCGAGCGGGGGGCCCCAGCATTTT.

The chain couples TRBV15 to TRBJ1-5; TRBD1 is a possible D gene (6 bases). The CDR3 runs to 15 residues. The germline V gene encodes CDR1 LNHNV and CDR2 YYDKDF (reference sequence). V shed 0 bases and J shed 3 bases, with 9 bases lying between them. The CDR3 DNA reads TGTGCCACCAGCAGAGAACAGGGAAACAATCAGCCCCAGCATTTT. Residues: CATSREQGNNQPQHF.

A few counts support this clone. J is TRBJ1-1 and V is TRBV14, with 9 bases that match TRBD1. This CDR3 region has 16 residues. Germline V gene data show CDR1 as SGHDN and CDR2 as FVKESK. V trimming: 4 bases; J trimming: 0 bases; junction bases outside the gene matches: 6. Here the CDR3 DNA reads TGTGCCAGCAGCCTGAGGACAGGGGAGATGAACACTGAAGCTTTCTTT. This codes for CASSLRTGEMNTEAFF.

This clone was found once. The chain recombines TRBV11-2 with TRBJ2-7, with D perhaps being TRBD1 or TRBD2 (7 bases each). Germline V gives CDR1 SGHAT, CDR2 FQNNGV. CDR3 length equals 14 residues. V lost 4 bases, J lost 4 bases, and 14 bases lay in between. This chain's CDR3 is CASSSSGGGYEQYF. CDR3 coding DNA: TGTGCCAGCAGCTCCTCAGGGGGGGGATACGAGCAGTACTTC. The variable domain in full, with the rest retrieved from reference TRBV11-2 and TRBJ2-7, is EAGVAQSPRYKIIEKRQSVAFWCNPISGHATLYWYQQILGQGPKLLIQFQNNGVVDDSQLPKDRFSAERLKGVDSTLKIQPAKLEDSAVYLCASSSSGGGYEQYFGPGTRLTVT.

The chain recombines TRBV11-2 with TRBJ2-7; TRBD2 matches at 12 bases. The CDR3 has 19 amino acids. CDR1 is SGHAT and CDR2 is FQNNGV in the germline V gene. V lost 4 bases to trimming and J lost 0 bases; unmatched junction nucleotides: 13. The CDR3 loop reads CASSSIRLAGGPHSYEQYF. As DNA, the CDR3 is TGTGCCAGCAGCTCCATCAGGCTAGCGGGAGGGCCCCACTCCTACGAGCAGTACTTC. The full variable domain, in which reference TRBV11-2 and TRBJ2-7 provide the parts outside the CDR3, is EAGVAQSPRYKIIEKRQSVAFWCNPISGHATLYWYQQILGQGPKLLIQFQNNGVVDDSQLPKDRFSAERLKGVDSTLKIQPAKLEDSAVYLCASSSIRLAGGPHSYEQYFGPGTRLTVT.

CDR3 amino acids: CASSQDKWQGQPQHF. CDR3 in DNA: TGCGCCAGCAGCCAAGATAAGTGGCAGGGGCAGCCCCAGCATTTT. V is TRBV4-1 and J is TRBJ1-5; tentative D call: TRBD1 (6 bases). Per germline, CDR1 MGHRA and CDR2 YSYEKL. The V and J ends lost 0 bases and 7 bases respectively, with 13 bases between them. This CDR3 comprises 15 residues.

V usage is TRBV2 and J usage is TRBJ1-2; the match to TRBD1 covers 7 bases. Germline V lookup: CDR1 SNHLY, CDR2 FYNNEI. The CDR3 has 14 residues. With V trimmed by 4 bases and J by 7 bases, 9 bases remained unmatched. The CDR3 is CASSGSRGVFGYTF. The DNA for the CDR3 is TGTGCCAGCAGTGGGTCCAGGGGGGTTTTTGGCTACACCTTC.

As concerns this clone: In the same sample, other DNA sequences code for this CDR3. This chain uses TRBV5-1 with TRBJ1-3; no firm D call. This CDR3 spans 15 amino acids. Trimming removed 0 bases at V and 0 bases at J, with 7 bases between. Germline loops: CDR1 SGHRS, CDR2 YFSETQ. The CDR3 nucleotides are TGCGCCAGCAGCTTGGCTGGCAGCTCTGGAAACACCATATATTTT. Translated: CASSLAGSSGNTIYF.

V gene TRBV19 combines with J gene TRBJ2-5, with 12 bases identical to TRBD2. Per the germline V gene, CDR1 is LNHDA and CDR2 is SQIVND (reference sequence). CDR3 length: 15 amino acids. V gave up 6 bases and J gave up 5 bases; unmatched junction bases: 7. CDR3 sequence: CASSVLAGGPETQYF. The CDR3 DNA reads TGTGCCAGTAGCGTTCTAGCGGGAGGGCCTGAGACCCAGTACTTC.

The gene calls are TRBV25-1 and TRBJ1-4; tentative D call: TRBD1 (5 bases). The germline V and J ends were trimmed by 0 bases and 8 bases, with 13 bases remaining between them. CDR1 and CDR2 (germline): MGHDK, SYGVNS. The CDR3 is 15 residues long. CDR3 in amino acids: CASSEYRGYVEKLFF. In DNA, the CDR3 is TGTGCCAGCAGTGAATATCGGGGGTATGTCGAAAAACTGTTTTTT.

CDR3: CASSLERRRVLEKLFF. CDR3 in DNA: TGTGCCAGCAGCTTAGAGCGTCGCAGGGTGCTTGAAAAACTGTTTTTT. The genes are TRBV7-7 and TRBJ1-4, with a possible D match to TRBD1 (5 bases). Looked up from germline, CDR1 is SSHAT and CDR2 is FNYEAQ (reference sequence). V dropped 1 base and J dropped 7 bases, with 16 bases sitting between them. The CDR3 covers 16 residues. The full variable domain, completed using reference TRBV7-7 and TRBJ1-4, is GAGVSQSPRYKVTKRGQDVTLRCDPISSHATLYWYQQALGQGPEFLTYFNYEAQPDKSGLPSDRFSAERPEGSISTLTIQRTEQRDSAMYRCASSLERRRVLEKLFFGSGTQLSVL.

The chain links TRBV10-3 to TRBJ2-7, with D tentatively TRBD1 (5 bases). V was clipped by 3 bases and J by 4 bases, with 19 bases between them. Germline values: CDR1 ENHRY, CDR2 SYGVKD. This CDR3 has 16 amino acids. The CDR3 nucleotides are TGTGCCATCAGTGACTTGCGGCAGGGTCATGGATACGAGCAGTACTTC. This gives the protein CAISDLRQGHGYEQYF.

This chain connects TRBV11-3 to TRBJ1-1; no reliable D call. CDR1 SGHNT and CDR2 YENEEA come from the germline V gene. V gave up 5 bases and J gave up 1 base, with 8 bases separating them. The CDR3 runs 13 residues. The DNA for the CDR3 is TGTGCCAGCAGCAAGAACAAGAACACTGAAGCTTTCTTT. It yields the protein CASSKNKNTEAFF.

The V and J genes are TRBV19 and TRBJ2-2; 8 nucleotides agree with TRBD1. This CDR3 comprises 15 residues. The trim removed 4 bases at V and 6 bases at J, leaving 7 bases unmatched. The germline V gene has CDR1 LNHDA and CDR2 SQIVND (reference sequence). CDR3 in amino acids: CASSTRTGYSGELFF. Here the CDR3 DNA reads TGTGCCAGTAGTACCAGGACAGGGTACTCCGGGGAGCTGTTTTTT.

This clone has a single count. V usage is TRBV6-5 and J usage is TRBJ2-7; the match to TRBD1 covers 9 bases. This CDR3 comprises 15 residues. After removal of 6 bases from V and 6 bases from J, the junction contained 12 bases not matched to a gene. Germline values: CDR1 MNHEY, CDR2 SVGAGI. This CDR3 reads CASSQFRGQGGEQYF. DNA for the CDR3: TGTGCCAGCAGCCAATTTCGGGGACAGGGCGGCGAGCAGTACTTC.

The chain employs TRBV19 and TRBJ2-1, with D tentatively TRBD1 or TRBD2 (6 bases each). The CDR3 runs to 15 residues. The germline CDR1 and CDR2 sequences are LNHDA and SQIVND (reference sequence). Trimming took off 1 base at V and 5 bases at J, with 12 bases between the two ends. The CDR3, as DNA: TGTGCCAGTAGTATAGGCCGAGGGGGGAACAATGAGCAGTTCTTC. As protein: CASSIGRGGNNEQFF. The full variable domain, its missing parts supplied by reference TRBV19 and TRBJ2-1, is DGGITQSPKYLFRKEGQNVTLSCEQNLNHDAMYWYRQDPGQGLRLIYYSQIVNDFQKGDIAEGYSVSREKKESFPLTVTSAQKNPTAFYLCASSIGRGGNNEQFFGPGTRLTVL.

V usage is TRBV27 and J usage is TRBJ2-6; 10 positions agree with TRBD2. V shed 8 bases, J shed 1 base, and the junction held 8 bases outside the gene matches. Germline V gives CDR1 MNHEY, CDR2 SMNVEV (reference sequence). This CDR3 comprises 17 residues. The CDR3: CASHTGTSVSGANVLTF. CDR3 DNA sequence: TGTGCCAGCCATACCGGGACTAGCGTATCTGGGGCCAACGTCCTGACTTTC.

J is TRBJ2-5 and V is TRBV2; 10 bases agree with TRBD2. The germline V gene has CDR1 SNHLY and CDR2 FYNNEI. This CDR3 is 15 amino acids long. After removal of 5 bases from V and 5 bases from J, the junction contained 8 bases not matched to a gene. The CDR3 DNA sequence: TGTGCCAGCAGTCCCTCTAGCGGGAGAGGTGAGACCCAGTACTTC. This codes for CASSPSSGRGETQYF.

The V call is TRBV19, the J call TRBJ2-5, with D perhaps matching TRBD1 (5 bases). Germline values: CDR1 LNHDA, CDR2 SQIVND (reference sequence). The CDR3 runs 16 residues. V dropped 4 bases and J dropped 2 bases, with 17 bases sitting between them. This CDR3 is CASSRPYKGDQETQYF. CDR3 bases: TGTGCCAGTAGTAGGCCCTACAAAGGGGATCAAGAGACCCAGTACTTC.

The V and J genes are TRBV6-6 and TRBJ2-5; TRBD1 or TRBD2 may be the D gene (5 bases each). Germline CDR1 reads MNHNY; CDR2 reads SVGAGI (reference sequence). The CDR3 spans 13 residues. Trimming took 2 bases from V and 8 from J, leaving 12 bases between them. The DNA of the CDR3 is TGTGCCAGCAGTTACCGGGACGGAGGAACCCAGTACTTC. This encodes CASSYRDGGTQYF.

This chain connects TRBV28 to TRBJ2-7, with D possibly being TRBD2 (6 bases). The CDR3 contains 15 residues. V lost 2 bases, J lost 3 bases, and 14 bases lay in between. Looked up from germline, CDR1 is MDHEN and CDR2 is SYDVKM. This CDR3 is CASSLTASVFYEQYF. As DNA, the CDR3 is TGTGCCAGCAGTTTAACGGCTAGCGTGTTCTACGAGCAGTACTTC.

V and J are TRBV5-6 and TRBJ1-3; D remains unclear. Germline loops: CDR1 SGHDT, CDR2 YYEEEE. Trimming removed 3 bases from V and 0 bases from J, with 13 bases in between. The CDR3 loop spans 16 amino acids. CDR3 sequence reads: CASSSWTADSGNTIYF. The CDR3 DNA follows: TGTGCCAGCAGCTCCTGGACCGCCGACTCTGGAAACACCATATATTTT.

This sequence joins TRBV14 and TRBJ2-5; 7 bases agree with TRBD1. The V gene's germline CDR1 is SGHDN and CDR2 FVKESK. The CDR3 extends over 15 amino acids. V was clipped by 0 bases and J by 5 bases; unmatched bases: 6. The CDR3 DNA follows: TGTGCCAGCAGCCAAGACCCTACAGGGGTGGAGACCCAGTACTTC. Amino acids: CASSQDPTGVETQYF. Based on the CDR3 plus reference TRBV14 and TRBJ2-5, the full variable domain is EAGVTQFPSHSVIEKGQTVTLRCDPISGHDNLYWYRRVMGKEIKFLLHFVKESKQDESGMPNNRFLAERTGGTYSTLKVQPAELEDSGVYFCASSQDPTGVETQYFGPGTRLLVL.

The rearrangement joins TRBV29-1 to TRBJ2-1, with TRBD2 as a possible D gene (6 bases). With 8 bases removed from V and 1 base from J, the gap between germline ends came to 21 bases. This CDR3 is built from 16 residues. CDR1 and CDR2 from the germline V gene are SQVTM and ANQGSEA. The CDR3 DNA reads TGCAGCCTTGTGATGTACCGGGAGACGTCCTACAATGAGCAGTTCTTC. Protein sequence: CSLVMYRETSYNEQFF.

V gene TRBV19 combines with J gene TRBJ2-7, with TRBD2 matching over 14 bases. The CDR3 runs 17 residues. Losses at the gene ends were 1 base for V and 3 bases for J; bases not matched to a gene: 5. The germline gives CDR1 LNHDA, CDR2 SQIVND (reference sequence). The CDR3 is CASSIGGTSGSIYEQYF. CDR3 coding DNA: TGTGCCAGTAGTATAGGGGGGACTAGCGGGAGTATCTACGAGCAGTACTTC.

V is TRBV7-8 and J is TRBJ2-1, with TRBD2 matching 10 bases. The germline CDR1 and CDR2 sequences are SGHVS and FQNEAQ. V gave up 5 bases and J gave up 9 bases; unmatched junction bases: 10. CDR3 length: 15 amino acids. The CDR3 region has the DNA TGTGCCAGCAGCCCGGTTAGCGGGAGGTCCGGTGAGCAGTTCTTC. Its protein is CASSPVSGRSGEQFF.

The J gene is TRBJ1-3, the V gene TRBV30, with 7 bases identical to TRBD1. CDR3 length: 11 residues. Germline V gene lookup returns CDR1 GTSNPN and CDR2 SVGIG (reference sequence). After removal of 5 bases from V and 8 bases from J, the junction contained 3 bases not matched to a gene. CDR3 sequence (DNA): TGTGCCTGGGAGGGGGCTTACACCATATATTTT. Translating gives CAWEGAYTIYF. The variable domain in full, completed from reference TRBV30 and TRBJ1-3, reads SQTIHQWPATLVQPVGSPLSLECTVEGTSNPNLYWYRQAAGRGLQLLFYSVGIGQISSEVPQNLSASRPQDRQFILSSKKLLLSDSGFYLCAWEGAYTIYFGEGSWLTVV.

The chain uses TRBV19 and TRBJ1-1, with 8 bases that match TRBD1. Per germline, CDR1 LNHDA and CDR2 SQIVND (reference sequence). Trimming took 4 bases from V and 2 from J; bases not matched to a gene: 9. This CDR3 region has 16 residues. CDR3 loop: CASSTLAPGGNTEAFF. DNA for the CDR3: TGTGCCAGTAGTACCTTAGCACCAGGGGGCAACACTGAAGCTTTCTTT. The complete variable domain, with remaining parts taken from reference TRBV19 and TRBJ1-1, reads DGGITQSPKYLFRKEGQNVTLSCEQNLNHDAMYWYRQDPGQGLRLIYYSQIVNDFQKGDIAEGYSVSREKKESFPLTVTSAQKNPTAFYLCASSTLAPGGNTEAFFGQGTRLTVV.

This clone was picked up one time. The chain uses TRBV5-6 and TRBJ2-7; 8 bases line up with TRBD2. This CDR3 spans 12 amino acids. J gave up 2 bases and V 5 bases, and 0 bases lay outside the gene matches. Germline CDR1 SGHDT, CDR2 YYEEEE. The CDR3 coding sequence is TGTGCCAGCAGAGCGGGAGCCTACGAGCAGTACTTC. Protein: CASRAGAYEQYF.

This rearrangement joins TRBV28 to TRBJ1-1; D gene unclear. The germline CDR1 and CDR2 sequences are MDHEN and SYDVKM. V was cut by 6 bases and J by 2 bases, with 22 bases left in between. This CDR3 comprises 17 residues. The CDR3 region is CASSHLIGIYFNTEAFF. CDR3 bases: TGTGCCAGCAGCCATTTAATAGGCATTTATTTCAACACTGAAGCTTTCTTT.

The chain is built from TRBV5-1 and TRBJ2-3, with D perhaps matching TRBD2 (6 bases). The germline V and J ends were trimmed by 1 base and 1 base, with 16 bases remaining between them. The germline V gene has CDR1 SGHRS and CDR2 YFSETQ. CDR3 length: 17 amino acids. CDR3 DNA: TGCGCCAGCAGCTTGTTGAGACTAGGAGGGGGCACAGATACGCAGTATTTT. Translating gives CASSLLRLGGGTDTQYF. Complete variable domain (other parts from reference TRBV5-1 and TRBJ2-3): KAGVTQTPRYLIKTRGQQVTLSCSPISGHRSVSWYQQTPGQGLQFLFEYFSETQRNKGNFPGRFSGRQFSNSRSEMNVSTLELGDSALYLCASSLLRLGGGTDTQYFGPGTRLTVL.